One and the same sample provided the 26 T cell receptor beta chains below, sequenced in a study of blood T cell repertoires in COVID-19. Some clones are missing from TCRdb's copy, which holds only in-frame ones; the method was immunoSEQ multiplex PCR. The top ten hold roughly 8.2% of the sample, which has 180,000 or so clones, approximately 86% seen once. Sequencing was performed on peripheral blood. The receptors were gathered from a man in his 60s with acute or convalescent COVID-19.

CDR3 in DNA: TGTGCCAGCAGCCCTCGGGAGCAGTACTTC. It is translated as CASSPREQYF. The J gene is TRBJ2-7, the V gene TRBV14; D not resolved. Germline CDR1 and CDR2: SGHDN and FVKESK. Trimming removed 4 bases from V and 7 bases from J, with 5 bases in between. The CDR3 is made up of 10 amino acids.

CDR3 amino acids: CASNRDRVQPQHF. DNA of the CDR3: TGTGCCAGCAACCGGGACAGGGTCCAGCCCCAGCATTTT. The chain is built from TRBV12-3 or TRBV12-4 and TRBJ1-5, with 9 bases that match TRBD1. Trimming at V came to 7 bases and at J to 7 bases, leaving 5 bases not matched to a gene. The CDR3 covers 13 residues.

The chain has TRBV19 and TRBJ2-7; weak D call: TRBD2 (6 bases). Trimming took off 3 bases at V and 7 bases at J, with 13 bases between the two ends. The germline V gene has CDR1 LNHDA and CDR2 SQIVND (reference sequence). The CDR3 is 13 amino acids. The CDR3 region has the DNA TGTGCCAGTAGTATTGTTCCTGCGGGAGAGCAGTACTTC. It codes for CASSIVPAGEQYF.

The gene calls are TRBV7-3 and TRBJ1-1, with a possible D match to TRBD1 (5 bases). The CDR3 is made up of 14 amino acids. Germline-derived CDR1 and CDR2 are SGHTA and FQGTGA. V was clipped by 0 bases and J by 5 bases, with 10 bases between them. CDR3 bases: TGTGCCAGCAGCTTAACAGGGGCTGGGACTGAAGCTTTCTTT. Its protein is CASSLTGAGTEAFF.

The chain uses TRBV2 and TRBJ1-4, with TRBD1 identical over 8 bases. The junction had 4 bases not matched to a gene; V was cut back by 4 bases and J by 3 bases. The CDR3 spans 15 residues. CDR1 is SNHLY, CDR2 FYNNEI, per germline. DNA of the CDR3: TGTGCCAGCAGTGGGCAGGGGGCATCTAATGAAAAACTGTTTTTT. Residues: CASSGQGASNEKLFF.

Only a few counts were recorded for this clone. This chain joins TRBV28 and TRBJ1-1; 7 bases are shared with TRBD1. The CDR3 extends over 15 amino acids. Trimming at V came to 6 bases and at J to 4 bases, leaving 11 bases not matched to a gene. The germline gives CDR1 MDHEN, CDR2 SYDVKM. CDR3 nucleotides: TGTGCCAGCAGCCCGAACAGGGGACGGAGCACTGAAGCTTTCTTT. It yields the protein CASSPNRGRSTEAFF. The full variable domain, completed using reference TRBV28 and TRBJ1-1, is DVKVTQSSRYLVKRTGEKVFLECVQDMDHENMFWYRQDPGLGLRLIYFSYDVKMKEKGDIPEGYSVSREKKERFSLILESASTNQTSMYLCASSPNRGRSTEAFFGQGTRLTVV.

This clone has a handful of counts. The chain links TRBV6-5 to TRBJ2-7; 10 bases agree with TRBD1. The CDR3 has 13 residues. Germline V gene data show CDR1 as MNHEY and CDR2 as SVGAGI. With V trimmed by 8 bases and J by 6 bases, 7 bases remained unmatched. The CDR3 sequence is CASSRQGAGEQYF. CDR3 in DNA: TGTGCCAGCTCGAGACAGGGGGCTGGCGAGCAGTACTTC.

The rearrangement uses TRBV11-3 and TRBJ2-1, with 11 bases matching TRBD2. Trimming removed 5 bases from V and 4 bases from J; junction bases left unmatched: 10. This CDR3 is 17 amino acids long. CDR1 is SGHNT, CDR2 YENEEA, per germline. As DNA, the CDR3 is TGTGCCAGCAGCGCGTCACTAGCGGGAGTAGGGTACAATGAGCAGTTCTTC. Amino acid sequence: CASSASLAGVGYNEQFF.

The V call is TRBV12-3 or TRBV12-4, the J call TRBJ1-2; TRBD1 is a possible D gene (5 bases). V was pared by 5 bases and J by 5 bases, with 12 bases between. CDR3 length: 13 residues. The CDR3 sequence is CASSPGRAYGYTF. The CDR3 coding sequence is TGTGCCAGCAGTCCCGGCAGGGCGTATGGCTACACCTTC.

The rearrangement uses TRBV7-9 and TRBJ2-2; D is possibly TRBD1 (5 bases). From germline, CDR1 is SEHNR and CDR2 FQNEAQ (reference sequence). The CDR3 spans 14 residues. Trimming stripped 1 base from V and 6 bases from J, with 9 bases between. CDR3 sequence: CASSLVQGAGELFF. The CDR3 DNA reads TGTGCCAGCAGCTTAGTTCAGGGCGCCGGGGAGCTGTTTTTT.

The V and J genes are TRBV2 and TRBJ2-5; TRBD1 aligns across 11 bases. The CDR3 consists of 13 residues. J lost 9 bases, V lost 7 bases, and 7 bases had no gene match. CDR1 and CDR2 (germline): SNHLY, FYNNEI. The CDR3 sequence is CASTSRTGGAQYF. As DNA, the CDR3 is TGTGCCAGCACGTCCCGGACAGGGGGCGCCCAGTACTTC.

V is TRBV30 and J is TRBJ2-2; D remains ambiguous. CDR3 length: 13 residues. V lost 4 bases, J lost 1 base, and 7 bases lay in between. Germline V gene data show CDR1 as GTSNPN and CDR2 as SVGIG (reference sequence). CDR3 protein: CAWKYKNTGELFF. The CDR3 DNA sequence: TGTGCCTGGAAGTACAAGAACACCGGGGAGCTGTTTTTT.

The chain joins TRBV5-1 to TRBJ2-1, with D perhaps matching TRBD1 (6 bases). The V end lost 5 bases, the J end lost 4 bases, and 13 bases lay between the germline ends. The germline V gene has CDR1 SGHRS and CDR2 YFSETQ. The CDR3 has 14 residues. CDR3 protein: CASSQQGLYNEQFF. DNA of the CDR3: TGCGCCAGCAGTCAACAGGGATTATACAATGAGCAGTTCTTC.

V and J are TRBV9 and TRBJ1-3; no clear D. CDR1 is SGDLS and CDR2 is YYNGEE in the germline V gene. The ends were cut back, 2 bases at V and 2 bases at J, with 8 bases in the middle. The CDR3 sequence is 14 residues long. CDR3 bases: TGTGCCAGCAGCGTTAAAGGAGCTGGAAACACCATATATTTT. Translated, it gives CASSVKGAGNTIYF.

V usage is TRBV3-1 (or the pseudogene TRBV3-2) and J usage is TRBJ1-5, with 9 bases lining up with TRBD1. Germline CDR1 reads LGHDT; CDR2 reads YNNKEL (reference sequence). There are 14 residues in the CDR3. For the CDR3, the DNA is TGTGGGGGACAGGGCAAACTTAGCAATCAGCCCCAGCATTTT. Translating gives CGGQGKLSNQPQHF.

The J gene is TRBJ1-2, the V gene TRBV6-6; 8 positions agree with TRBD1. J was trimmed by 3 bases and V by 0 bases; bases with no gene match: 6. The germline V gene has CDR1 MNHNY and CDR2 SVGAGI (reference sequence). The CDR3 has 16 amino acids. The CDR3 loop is CASSYSMAGGDYGYTF. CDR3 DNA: TGTGCCAGCAGTTACTCGATGGCAGGGGGCGACTATGGCTACACCTTC.

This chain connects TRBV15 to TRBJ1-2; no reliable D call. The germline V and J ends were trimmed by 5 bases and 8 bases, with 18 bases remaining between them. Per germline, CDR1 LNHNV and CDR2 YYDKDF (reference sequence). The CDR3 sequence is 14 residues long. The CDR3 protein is CATSLPMGERGYTF. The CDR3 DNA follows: TGTGCCACCAGCCTCCCAATGGGAGAGAGAGGCTACACCTTC. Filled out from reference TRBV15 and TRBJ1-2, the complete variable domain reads DAMVIQNPRYQVTQFGKPVTLSCSQTLNHNVMYWYQQKSSQAPKLLFHYYDKDFNNEADTPDNFQSRRPNTSFCFLDIRSPGLGDTAMYLCATSLPMGERGYTFGSGTRLTVV.

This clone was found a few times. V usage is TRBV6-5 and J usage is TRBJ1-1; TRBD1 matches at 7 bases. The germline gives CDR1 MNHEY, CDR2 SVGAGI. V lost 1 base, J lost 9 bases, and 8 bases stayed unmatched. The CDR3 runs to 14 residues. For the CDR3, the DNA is TGTGCCAGCAGTTACTTCCGGGACAGACAAAAAGCTTTCTTT. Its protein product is CASSYFRDRQKAFF.

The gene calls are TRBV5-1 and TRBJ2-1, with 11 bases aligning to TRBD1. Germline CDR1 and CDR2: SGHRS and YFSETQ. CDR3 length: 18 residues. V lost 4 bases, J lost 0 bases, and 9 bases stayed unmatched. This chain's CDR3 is CASSHGQGASSSYNEQFF. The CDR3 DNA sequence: TGCGCCAGCAGCCATGGACAGGGGGCGTCGAGCTCCTACAATGAGCAGTTCTTC.

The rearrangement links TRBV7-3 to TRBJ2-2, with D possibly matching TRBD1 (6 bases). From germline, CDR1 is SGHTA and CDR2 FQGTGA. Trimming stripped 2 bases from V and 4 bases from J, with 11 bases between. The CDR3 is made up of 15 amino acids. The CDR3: CASSLAGTPTGELFF. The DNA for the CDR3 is TGTGCCAGCAGCTTAGCCGGGACACCCACCGGGGAGCTGTTTTTT.

The DNA of the CDR3 is TGTGCCAGCTCACAAAGGAGACTAGCGGGAGCTGACACCGGGGAGCTGTTTTTT. It translates to CASSQRRLAGADTGELFF. The chain is built from TRBV18 and TRBJ2-2, with 12 bases matching TRBD2. This CDR3 region has 18 residues. V lost 4 bases and J lost 3; bases outside the gene matches: 9. Germline assignment: CDR1 KGHSH and CDR2 LQKENI.

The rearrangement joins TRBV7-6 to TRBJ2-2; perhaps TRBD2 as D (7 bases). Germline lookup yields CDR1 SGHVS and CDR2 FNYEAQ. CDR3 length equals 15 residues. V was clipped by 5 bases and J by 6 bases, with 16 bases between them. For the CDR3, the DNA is TGTGCCAGCAGCCTTCAACAGGGAGGGGCCGGGGAGCTGTTTTTT. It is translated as CASSLQQGGAGELFF. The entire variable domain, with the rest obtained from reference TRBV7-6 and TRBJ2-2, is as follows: GAGVSQSPRYKVTKRGQDVALRCDPISGHVSLYWYRQALGQGPEFLTYFNYEAQQDKSGLPNDRFSAERPEGSISTLTIQRTEQRDSAMYRCASSLQQGGAGELFFGEGSRLTVL.

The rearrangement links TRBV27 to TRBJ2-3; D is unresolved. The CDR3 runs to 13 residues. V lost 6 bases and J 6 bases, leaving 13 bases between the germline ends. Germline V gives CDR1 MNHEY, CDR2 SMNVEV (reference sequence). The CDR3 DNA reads TGTGCCAGCAGCCCCCTTGGTGCGGATACGCAGTATTTT. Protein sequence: CASSPLGADTQYF.

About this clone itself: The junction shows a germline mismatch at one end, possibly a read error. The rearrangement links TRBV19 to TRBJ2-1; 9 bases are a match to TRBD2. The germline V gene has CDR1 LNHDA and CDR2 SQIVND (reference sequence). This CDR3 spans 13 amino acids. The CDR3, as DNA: TGTGCCAGCAGTAGCGGGAGCGGGAATGAGCAGTTCTTC. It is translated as CASSSGSGNEQFF.

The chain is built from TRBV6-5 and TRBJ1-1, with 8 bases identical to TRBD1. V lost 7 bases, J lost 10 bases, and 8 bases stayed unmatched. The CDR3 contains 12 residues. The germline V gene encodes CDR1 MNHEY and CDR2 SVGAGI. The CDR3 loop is CASTTGGGGAFF. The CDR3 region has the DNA TGTGCCAGCACCACAGGGGGTGGAGGAGCTTTCTTT.

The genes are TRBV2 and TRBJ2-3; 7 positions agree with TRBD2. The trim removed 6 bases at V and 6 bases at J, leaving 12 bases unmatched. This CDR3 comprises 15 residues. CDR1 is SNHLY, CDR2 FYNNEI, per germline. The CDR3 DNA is TGTGCCAGCAGGGGTACTAGCGTCCCTGGGGATACGCAGTATTTT. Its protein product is CASRGTSVPGDTQYF.